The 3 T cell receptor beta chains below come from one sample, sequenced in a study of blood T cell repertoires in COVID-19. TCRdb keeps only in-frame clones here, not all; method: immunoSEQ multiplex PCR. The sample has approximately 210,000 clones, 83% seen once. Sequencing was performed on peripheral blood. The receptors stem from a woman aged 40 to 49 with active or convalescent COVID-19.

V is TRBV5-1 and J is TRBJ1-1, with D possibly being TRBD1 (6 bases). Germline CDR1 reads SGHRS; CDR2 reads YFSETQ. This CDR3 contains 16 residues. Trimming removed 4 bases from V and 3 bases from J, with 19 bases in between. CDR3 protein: CASSATGLGSYTEAFF. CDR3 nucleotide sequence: TGCGCCAGCAGCGCAACAGGGCTCGGGTCGTACACTGAAGCTTTCTTT.

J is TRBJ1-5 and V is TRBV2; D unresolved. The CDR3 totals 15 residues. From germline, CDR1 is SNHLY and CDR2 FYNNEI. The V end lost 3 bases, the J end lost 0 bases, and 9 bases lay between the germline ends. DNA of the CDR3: TGTGCCAGCAGTGACTCGGCGGTTAGCAATCAGCCCCAGCATTTT. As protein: CASSDSAVSNQPQHF.

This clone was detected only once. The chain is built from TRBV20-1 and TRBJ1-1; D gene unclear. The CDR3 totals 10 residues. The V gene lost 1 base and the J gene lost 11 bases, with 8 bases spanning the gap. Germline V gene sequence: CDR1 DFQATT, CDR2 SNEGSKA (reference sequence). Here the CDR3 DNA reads TGCAGTGCTAGAGTTTCATTTGCTTTCTTT. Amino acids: CSARVSFAFF.